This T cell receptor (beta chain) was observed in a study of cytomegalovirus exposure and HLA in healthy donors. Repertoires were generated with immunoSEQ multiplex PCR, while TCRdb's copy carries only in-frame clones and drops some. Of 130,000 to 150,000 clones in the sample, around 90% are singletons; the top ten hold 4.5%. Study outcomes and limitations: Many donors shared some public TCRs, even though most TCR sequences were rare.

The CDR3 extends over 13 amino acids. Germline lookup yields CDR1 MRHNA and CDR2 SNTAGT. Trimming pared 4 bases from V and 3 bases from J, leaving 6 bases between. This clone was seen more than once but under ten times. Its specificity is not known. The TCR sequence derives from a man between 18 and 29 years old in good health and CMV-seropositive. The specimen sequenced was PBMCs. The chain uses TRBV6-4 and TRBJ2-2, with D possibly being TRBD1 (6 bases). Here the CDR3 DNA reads TGTGCCAGCAGTGGGACAGACACCGGGGAGCTGTTTTTT. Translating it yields CASSGTDTGELFF.